The source of this T cell receptor (beta chain) is a study of human T cells and chemical hapten exposure. Looking at the study overall: The sensitizer, 2% DPC, was used on around 2 cm by around 2 cm of upper inner arm skin. The patient population, which was mostly female, had alopecia areata, totalis or universalis.

MiXCR, run by TCRdb on the RACE reads, gives a single entry per CDR3 protein. The table lists approximately 180,000 distinct CDR3 sequences, 25% to 35% of them singletons, with nearly 3% in the top ten. Specified time point: pre-sensitization, week 0. As to treatment: therapeutic diphenylcyclopropenone sensitization with weekly scalp DPC. This sequence originates from a woman aged 30 to 39 with alopecia areata. Some clones in this sample may be carry-over from other donors' samples. The sequences come from whole blood, collected in connection with sensitization to the hapten diphenylcyclopropenone (DPC).

The CDR3 protein is CASSSNAGYLHF. The CDR3 nucleotides read TGTGCCAGCAGCTCCAACGCGGGTTACCTCCACTTT. The genes are TRBV7-2 and TRBJ1-6; D is ambiguous. Germline CDR1 and CDR2: SGHTA and FQGNSA. Trimming pared 4 bases from V and 15 bases from J, leaving 13 bases between. This CDR3 comprises 12 residues.